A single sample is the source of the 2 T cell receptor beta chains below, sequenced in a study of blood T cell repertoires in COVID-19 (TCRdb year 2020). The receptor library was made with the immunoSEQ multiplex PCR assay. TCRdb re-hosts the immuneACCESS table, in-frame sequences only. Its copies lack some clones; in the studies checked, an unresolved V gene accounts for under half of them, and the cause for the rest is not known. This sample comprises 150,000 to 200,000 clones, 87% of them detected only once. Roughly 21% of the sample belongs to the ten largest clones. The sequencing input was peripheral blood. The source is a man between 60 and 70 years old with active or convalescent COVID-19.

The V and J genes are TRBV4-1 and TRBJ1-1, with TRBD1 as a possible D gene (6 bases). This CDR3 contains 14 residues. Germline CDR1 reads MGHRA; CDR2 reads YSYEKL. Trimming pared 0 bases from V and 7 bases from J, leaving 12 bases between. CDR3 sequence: CASSQDSGANEAFF. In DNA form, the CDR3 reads TGCGCCAGCAGCCAAGATTCAGGGGCCAATGAAGCTTTCTTT.

The CDR3 region is CARTLSGTTTNEKLFF. CDR3 nucleotide sequence: TGTGCCAGAACCCTATCCGGGACAACAACTAATGAAAAACTGTTTTTT. The V and J genes are TRBV5-3 and TRBJ1-4, with D perhaps matching TRBD1 (6 bases). TRBV5-3 qualifies as an ORF whose function is uncertain. Trimming removed 6 bases at V and 0 bases at J, with 15 bases between. The CDR3 is made up of 16 amino acids.